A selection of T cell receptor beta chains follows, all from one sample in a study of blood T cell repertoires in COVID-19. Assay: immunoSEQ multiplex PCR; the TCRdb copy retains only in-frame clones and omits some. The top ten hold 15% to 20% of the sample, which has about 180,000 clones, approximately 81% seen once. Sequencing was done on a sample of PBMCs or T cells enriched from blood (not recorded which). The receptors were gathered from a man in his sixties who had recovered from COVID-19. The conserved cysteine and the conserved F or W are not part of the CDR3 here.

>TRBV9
ASSGWAKNTEAF
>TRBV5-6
ASTSLLNPQYEQY
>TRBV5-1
ASSLEGTRTDTQY
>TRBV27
ASSYRGNNSPLH
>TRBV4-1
ASSPEDRSSYEQY
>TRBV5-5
ASSLAGRGSYEQY
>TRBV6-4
ASSDTAQPNTGELF
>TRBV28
ASSIAGGVRGYTQY
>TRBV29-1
SYERPGQGTFFGTEAF
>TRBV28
ASRLDSSSDTQY
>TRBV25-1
ASSWTGQETQY
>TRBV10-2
ASSEAKVLNTGELF
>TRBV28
ASSLTGTGTYEQY